This T cell receptor beta chain was identified in a study of blood T cell repertoires in COVID-19. Looking at the study overall: Some COVID-19 samples were acute and others convalescent; all came from the United States, Italy and Spain. Nucleic acid was either cDNA or gDNA, and it came from T cells, B-cell-depleted T cells, or PBMCs.

In the study's own analysis: Estimates of nucleated cell counts were drawn from the amplification of reference gene primers. The repertoire was sequenced with immunoSEQ multiplex PCR; TCRdb's copy has only in-frame clones and lacks some. Clonal size and the V and J genes are those of that table, whereas D and trimming came from the DNA. The sample includes about 130,000 clones, roughly nine tenths of them seen just once. Germline loops: CDR1 MNHEY, CDR2 SVGAGI. V lost 6 bases and J 8 bases, leaving 10 bases between the germline ends. The CDR3 loop spans 11 amino acids. Seattle enrolled patients during active infection and tracked them longitudinally.

Material for sequencing was peripheral blood. V is TRBV6-5 and J is TRBJ1-2; D not certain. The receptor was isolated from a woman in her seventies with COVID-19, enrolled during active disease. The CDR3 DNA reads TGTGCCAGCAGCACCACGAGGGGCTACACCTTC. This translates into CASSTTRGYTF.